These 24 T cell receptor beta chains were all obtained from the same sample, sequenced in a study of T cells after yellow fever vaccination. TCRdb ran MiXCR on the 5' RACE reads and lists one entry per CDR3 protein. The sample lists over 130,000 distinct CDR3 sequences, over 7% occurring once. The sample in question was CD4+ T cells sorted from PBMCs, obtained 5 days after the yellow fever booster vaccination. The receptors shown here come from a man aged 25-40 years who received the YFV17D yellow fever vaccine.

This clonotype was seen repeatedly, ten times or more. The chain is built from TRBV7-2 and TRBJ1-5; 9 positions match TRBD1. J lost 5 bases, V lost 5 bases, and 4 bases had no gene match. Germline V lookup: CDR1 SGHTA, CDR2 FQGNSA. This CDR3 is 14 amino acids long. The CDR3 sequence: CASSPGQGYQPQHF. For the CDR3, the DNA is TGTGCCAGCAGCCCGGGACAGGGCTATCAGCCCCAGCATTTT.

This clonotype was seen many times. The chain links TRBV7-2 to TRBJ2-3, with 8 nucleotides matching TRBD1. This CDR3 is 13 amino acids long. V lost 4 bases, J lost 5 bases, and 2 bases stayed unmatched. The germline gives CDR1 SGHTA, CDR2 FQGNSA. For the CDR3, the DNA is TGTGCCAGCAGCTCCGACAGGGGAGATACGCAGTATTTT. Its protein product is CASSSDRGDTQYF.

In its sample, this clonotype was seen many times. The rearrangement uses TRBV20-1 and TRBJ2-7; 8 nucleotides agree with TRBD1. The CDR3 sequence is 13 residues long. Germline loops: CDR1 DFQATT, CDR2 SNEGSKA (reference sequence). J gave up 3 bases and V 4 bases, and 5 bases lay outside the gene matches. The DNA of the CDR3 is TGCAGTGCTACCCCGGGACAGGACTACGAGCAGTACTTC. It yields the protein CSATPGQDYEQYF.

This sequence joins TRBV3-1 and TRBJ2-3; possibly TRBD1 or TRBD2 for D (6 bases each). V lost 3 bases and J 4 bases, leaving 20 bases between the germline ends. Germline values: CDR1 LGHDT, CDR2 YNNKEL (reference sequence). CDR3 length: 17 amino acids. The CDR3 reads CASSHGGSQTYSDTQYF. The CDR3 nucleotides are TGTGCCAGCAGCCACGGGGGCAGTCAAACCTACTCAGATACGCAGTATTTT.

The table lists this clonotype with many counts. This chain connects TRBV12-3 or TRBV12-4 to TRBJ2-1; perhaps D is TRBD1 or TRBD2 (5 bases each). The CDR3 contains 11 residues. Trimming removed 2 bases at V and 12 bases at J, with 8 bases between. CDR3 sequence (DNA): TGTGCCAGCAGTTTAACAGGAGGGCAGTTCTTC. Its protein is CASSLTGGQFF.

This clonotype was observed at least ten times. The gene calls are TRBV10-3 and TRBJ2-7, with 9 bases matching TRBD1. Losses at the gene ends were 3 bases for V and 5 bases for J; bases not matched to a gene: 5. Germline V gives CDR1 ENHRY, CDR2 SYGVKD. The CDR3 is 14 residues long. CDR3 in amino acids: CAISDSGQGNEQYF. The CDR3, as DNA: TGTGCCATCAGTGATTCGGGACAGGGTAACGAGCAGTACTTC.

This clonotype was seen many times. CDR3 nucleotides: TGTGCCAGCAGGGAGGGACAATGGCCTGACGAGCAGTACTTC. It encodes CASREGQWPDEQYF. The chain recombines TRBV12-3 or TRBV12-4 with TRBJ2-7; either TRBD1 or TRBD2 may fit D (6 bases each). This CDR3 has 14 residues. Trimming cost V 6 bases and J 5 bases, with 17 bases left between them.

In this sample, this clonotype turned up many times. The genes are TRBV27 and TRBJ2-7; 13 bases are a match to TRBD2. The germline gives CDR1 MNHEY, CDR2 SMNVEV (reference sequence). This CDR3 has 14 residues. Unmatched junction bases numbered 3, after V lost 6 bases and J lost 4 bases. CDR3 nucleotide sequence: TGTGCCAGCAGAAGGACTAGCGGGAGTTACGAGCAGTACTTC. This sequence encodes CASRRTSGSYEQYF.

With respect to this clonotype: This may be a read error: a much more frequent sequence differs by one nucleotide. V and J are TRBV5-1 and TRBJ1-1; no clear D gene. CDR3 length equals 13 residues. Deletions cut 0 bases from V and 9 bases from J, with 12 bases between. The V gene's germline CDR1 is SGHRS and CDR2 YFSETQ. The CDR3 DNA reads as TGCGCCAGCAGCTTGGAGGAGGACCCCCAAGCTTTCTTT. Encoded protein: CASSLEEDPQAFF.

This clonotype was picked up a small number of times. V gene TRBV28 combines with J gene TRBJ1-5; 7 bases map to TRBD1. This CDR3 has 14 residues. Germline CDR1 MDHEN, CDR2 SYDVKM. V lost 2 bases and J lost 6; bases outside the gene matches: 4. CDR3 sequence (DNA): TGTGCCAGCAGTTTAGGACAGGTCCTTCAGCCCCAGCATTTT. It encodes CASSLGQVLQPQHF.

This clonotype was recorded at least ten times. The chain couples TRBV12-3 or TRBV12-4 to TRBJ2-7; D perhaps matches TRBD2 (6 bases). The CDR3 has 14 residues. The ends were cut back, 7 bases at V and 7 bases at J, with 20 bases in the middle. In DNA form, the CDR3 reads TGTGCCAGCATTCCCGACGGGGCACGGGGGGAGCAGTACTTC. Its protein is CASIPDGARGEQYF.

About this clonotype: A much larger clone differs from this one at a single base, so this may be a read error. The conserved final phenylalanine or tryptophan is absent from the CDR3, which likely points to a read error. The rearrangement links TRBV20-1 to TRBJ2-1; TRBD2 matches 7 bases. Germline CDR1 and CDR2: DFQATT and SNEGSKA (reference sequence). V gave up 5 bases and J gave up 7 bases; unmatched junction bases: 8. The CDR3 contains 13 residues. CDR3 DNA: TGCAGTGCTTTATTAGCGGGCGCAAATGAGCAGTTCTTA. Translating it yields CSALLAGANEQFL.

There are a few counts of this clonotype. This chain links TRBV28 with TRBJ1-1; D gene unclear. CDR3 size: 12 residues. From germline, CDR1 is MDHEN and CDR2 SYDVKM. Between the trimmed V and J ends, which lost 6 bases and 0 bases, there was a span of 5 bases. CDR3 loop: CASRLMNTEAFF. Written as DNA, the CDR3 is TGTGCCAGCAGGCTAATGAACACTGAAGCTTTCTTT.

The chain uses TRBV9 and TRBJ2-5; D perhaps matches TRBD1 (5 bases). Germline lookup yields CDR1 SGDLS and CDR2 YYNGEE. The CDR3 totals 12 residues. V gave up 8 bases and J gave up 5 bases, with 13 bases separating them. CDR3 nucleotide sequence: TGTGCCAGTTCTGAACAGGAGGAGACCCAGTACTTC. Translating gives CASSEQEETQYF.

Many counts were recorded for this clonotype. This chain joins TRBV20-1 and TRBJ2-3, with 8 bases lining up with TRBD2. Germline V CDR1 and CDR2: DFQATT, SNEGSKA (reference sequence). Losses at the gene ends were 3 bases for V and 4 bases for J; bases not matched to a gene: 3. The CDR3 spans 13 residues. CDR3 sequence reads: CSARLAGPDTQYF. The CDR3 DNA sequence: TGCAGTGCTAGGCTAGCGGGCCCAGATACGCAGTATTTT.

The chain employs TRBV7-2 and TRBJ2-1; D may be TRBD2 (6 bases). The CDR3 extends over 13 amino acids. V lost 8 bases to trimming and J lost 2 bases, with 10 bases between them. Germline CDR1 reads SGHTA; CDR2 reads FQGNSA. For the CDR3, the DNA is TGTGCCAGCGGGGCGGGAACCTACAATGAGCAGTTCTTC. Its translation: CASGAGTYNEQFF. Combining the CDR3 with reference TRBV7-2 and TRBJ2-1 gives the whole variable domain GAGVSQSPSNKVTEKGKDVELRCDPISGHTALYWYRQSLGQGLEFLIYFQGNSAPDKSGLPSDRFSAERTGGSVSTLTIQRTQQEDSAVYLCASGAGTYNEQFFGPGTRLTVL.

At least ten counts were recorded for this clonotype. The V and J genes are TRBV20-1 and TRBJ2-1; 8 bases are shared with TRBD2. The CDR3 is 15 amino acids. The V segment lost 1 base and the J segment 2 bases; nucleotides outside the gene matches: 4. Germline-derived CDR1 and CDR2 are DFQATT and SNEGSKA (reference sequence). CDR3 nucleotides: TGCAGTGCTAGAGTAGCGGGAACCACCTACAATGAGCAGTTCTTC. This translates into CSARVAGTTYNEQFF.

This clonotype occurred many times. This chain links TRBV7-6 with TRBJ2-5; the D is unclear. Trimming cost V 1 base and J 2 bases, with 8 bases left between them. Germline V gives CDR1 SGHVS, CDR2 FNYEAQ. The CDR3 totals 14 residues. The CDR3 nucleotides read TGTGCCAGCAGCTTAGTTTTACAGCAAGAGACCCAGTACTTC. Protein sequence: CASSLVLQQETQYF.

This clonotype was observed a handful of times. The chain employs TRBV5-5 and TRBJ2-1; D is unresolved. In germline, CDR1 is SGHKS, CDR2 YYEKEE (reference sequence). V was trimmed by 9 bases and J by 0 bases, leaving 16 bases between them. CDR3 length: 15 residues. CDR3 bases: TGTGCCACCCACCCGGACGGATCCTCCTACAATGAGCAGTTCTTC. Its translation is CATHPDGSSYNEQFF.

This clonotype was counted many times. The CDR3 DNA sequence: TGCGGCACCGGAGGACTAGCGGGAGTTACCCCCTACAATGAGCAGTTCTTC. Residues: CGTGGLAGVTPYNEQFF. The chain combines TRBV29-1 with TRBJ2-1, with TRBD2 matching over 13 bases. CDR3 length equals 17 residues. Germline V CDR1 and CDR2: SQVTM, ANQGSEA.

The chain carries TRBV28 and TRBJ1-1; no definite D call. Germline assignment: CDR1 MDHEN and CDR2 SYDVKM. This CDR3 region has 14 residues. Trimming took 7 bases from V and 1 from J, leaving 13 bases between them. The CDR3 sequence: CASTGSEPNTEAFF. CDR3 nucleotide sequence: TGTGCCAGCACCGGTTCAGAGCCGAACACTGAAGCTTTCTTT.

The V call is TRBV20-1, the J call TRBJ2-5, with 8 bases lining up with TRBD1. The germline V gene has CDR1 DFQATT and CDR2 SNEGSKA (reference sequence). The CDR3 length is 13 residues. V gave up 2 bases and J gave up 6 bases; unmatched junction bases: 5. The CDR3 region is CSARRQGMKTQYF. CDR3 in DNA: TGCAGTGCTAGAAGACAGGGGATGAAGACCCAGTACTTC.

The CDR3 sequence: CASSRESTDKQETQYF. In nucleotides, the CDR3 is TGTGCCAGCAGCAGGGAATCGACAGACAAACAAGAGACCCAGTACTTC. The chain employs TRBV5-4 and TRBJ2-5, with a possible D match to TRBD1 (5 bases). Trimming took 4 bases from V and 2 from J, leaving 18 bases between them. The germline gives CDR1 SGHNT, CDR2 YYREEE (reference sequence). The CDR3 is 16 amino acids.

This clonotype was seen many times. The genes are TRBV7-9 and TRBJ2-1; D is perhaps TRBD2 (6 bases). V lost 1 base to trimming and J lost 9 bases, with 13 bases between them. Germline assignment: CDR1 SEHNR and CDR2 FQNEAQ (reference sequence). This CDR3 has 14 residues. CDR3 DNA sequence: TGTGCCAGCAGCTTAGGTCCGGCTAGCGCTGAGCAGTTCTTC. Protein sequence: CASSLGPASAEQFF.